Detailed here is one T cell receptor (beta chain). These data belong to a study of ipilimumab plus nivolumab after autologous stem cell transplantation. The wider study: Typical patient got roughly 5 ipilimumab doses and fewer than 10 nivolumab doses (median).

The germline V and J ends were trimmed by 7 bases and 1 base, with 12 bases remaining between them. CDR3 length equals 14 residues. Per the germline V gene, CDR1 is SNHLY and CDR2 is FYNNEI. Patients got ipilimumab 1 mg/kg beginning 14 to 28 days post-transplant. Profiling relied on immunoSEQ multiplex PCR, and the TCRdb table lists in-frame clones only, not all of them. The sample comprises over 75,000 clones, approximately 86% of which are singletons, and roughly 2.2% rests with the top ten. V and J are TRBV2 and TRBJ2-3, with D perhaps given as TRBD1 or TRBD2 (6 bases each). This clonotype was sampled from a male donor with diffuse large B-cell lymphoma. Sequences were derived from PBMCs, sampled in a trial of ipilimumab plus nivolumab as post-transplant consolidation. The CDR3 sequence: CASIRGLGTDTQYF. The CDR3 DNA reads TGTGCCAGCATCCGGGGGCTCGGCACAGATACGCAGTATTTT.